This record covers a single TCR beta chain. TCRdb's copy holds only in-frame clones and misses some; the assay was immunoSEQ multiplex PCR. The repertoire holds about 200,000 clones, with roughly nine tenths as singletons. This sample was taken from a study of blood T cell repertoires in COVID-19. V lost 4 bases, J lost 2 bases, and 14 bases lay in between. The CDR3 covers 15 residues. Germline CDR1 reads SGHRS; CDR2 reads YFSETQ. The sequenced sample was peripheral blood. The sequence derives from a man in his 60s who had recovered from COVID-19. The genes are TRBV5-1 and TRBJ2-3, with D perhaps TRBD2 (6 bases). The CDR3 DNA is TGCGCCAGCAGCCTCCGGGACTCCTCCACAGATACGCAGTATTTT. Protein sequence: CASSLRDSSTDTQYF.